The 27 T cell receptor beta chains below come from one sample, sequenced in a study of cytomegalovirus exposure and HLA in healthy donors. PCR amplification relied on 60 Vbeta primers (plus 13 Jbeta primers). Assay used: immunoSEQ multiplex PCR; TCRdb lists only in-frame clones, some missing. The data contain fewer than 90,000 clones, approximately 76% of them singletons. The source material was PBMCs. Receptor source: a man under 40 in good health and CMV-seropositive.

The CDR3 protein is CASSPTGLRGANVLTF. DNA of the CDR3: TGTGCCAGCAGCCCGACAGGTTTGAGGGGGGCCAACGTCCTGACTTTC. The chain recombines TRBV7-6 with TRBJ2-6, with a possible D match to TRBD1 (6 bases). The CDR3 has 16 residues. The germline CDR1 and CDR2 sequences are SGHVS and FNYEAQ. The ends were cut back, 5 bases at V and 4 bases at J, with 15 bases in the middle.

The V gene is TRBV27, the J gene TRBJ2-7; 15 nucleotides agree with TRBD2. Germline lookup yields CDR1 MNHEY and CDR2 SMNVEV (reference sequence). The J segment lost 1 base and the V segment lost 6 bases, leaving 10 bases of the junction unmatched. The CDR3 is made up of 18 amino acids. CDR3 coding DNA: TGTGCCAGCAGATCAGGGCGGACTAGCGGGGGGGCATCCTACGAGCAGTACTTC. It specifies CASRSGRTSGGASYEQYF.

A few counts support this clone. The V and J genes are TRBV6-1 and TRBJ1-5; no clear D gene. V was shortened by 4 bases and J by 0 bases, with 7 bases between the two germline ends. The V gene's germline CDR1 is MNHNS and CDR2 SASEGT. The CDR3 covers 14 residues. The CDR3: CASSAQNSNQPQHF. The CDR3, as DNA: TGTGCCAGCAGTGCACAGAATAGCAATCAGCCCCAGCATTTT.

The V call is TRBV13, the J call TRBJ2-1, with TRBD1 identical over 8 bases. CDR3 length: 15 amino acids. With V trimmed by 5 bases and J by 8 bases, 11 bases remained unmatched. Looked up from germline, CDR1 is PRHDT and CDR2 is FYEKMQ (reference sequence). The CDR3 DNA sequence: TGTGCCAGCAGCCCCAACAGGGGGTCCGTCGATGAGCAGTTCTTC. This codes for CASSPNRGSVDEQFF.

This chain connects TRBV5-1 to TRBJ1-2; 8 nucleotides agree with TRBD1. The CDR3 has 14 residues. J was trimmed by 5 bases and V by 3 bases; bases with no gene match: 6. The germline V gene encodes CDR1 SGHRS and CDR2 YFSETQ. The CDR3 sequence: CASSSGTGVYGYTF. In DNA form, the CDR3 reads TGCGCCAGCAGCTCCGGGACAGGAGTTTATGGCTACACCTTC.

The V call is TRBV10-3, the J call TRBJ1-6, with TRBD1 identical over 7 bases. Germline assignment: CDR1 ENHRY and CDR2 SYGVKD. The CDR3 has 13 residues. The trim removed 8 bases at V and 3 bases at J, leaving 1 base unmatched. In DNA, the CDR3 is TGTGCCATCGGGGACAGCTATAATTCACCCCTCCACTTT. Translating gives CAIGDSYNSPLHF.

The chain links TRBV19 to TRBJ1-5; D might be TRBD1 (5 bases). V was shortened by 8 bases and J by 2 bases, with 13 bases between the two germline ends. This CDR3 contains 14 residues. Germline CDR1 reads LNHDA; CDR2 reads SQIVND (reference sequence). As DNA, the CDR3 is TGTGCCAGTTCTTCCAGGGTTGGCAATCAGCCCCAGCATTTT. It translates to CASSSRVGNQPQHF.

J is TRBJ2-1 and V is TRBV30, with TRBD2 matching over 14 bases. CDR1 and CDR2 from the germline V gene are GTSNPN and SVGIG (reference sequence). The CDR3 sequence is 16 residues long. The V gene end was trimmed by 5 bases and the J gene end by 6 bases; junction bases not matched to a gene: 9. In nucleotides, the CDR3 is TGTGCCTGGGACGTCCCAGGGACTAGCGGGAGCAATGAGCAGTTCTTC. It yields the protein CAWDVPGTSGSNEQFF.

The J gene is TRBJ2-7, the V gene TRBV6-1; TRBD1 matches at 8 bases. Looked up from germline, CDR1 is MNHNS and CDR2 is SASEGT. CDR3 length: 12 residues. V gave up 8 bases and J gave up 7 bases; unmatched junction bases: 7. The CDR3 region is CASGQGAGEQYF. CDR3 DNA: TGTGCCAGCGGGCAGGGGGCAGGGGAGCAGTACTTC.

This chain connects TRBV7-9 to TRBJ2-1; D call uncertain. The CDR3 is 15 residues long. Trimming took 1 base from V and 2 from J, leaving 9 bases between them. Germline CDR1 and CDR2: SEHNR and FQNEAQ (reference sequence). Here the CDR3 DNA reads TGTGCCAGCAGCTTAGACGAGCAACCCTACAATGAGCAGTTCTTC. Amino acid sequence: CASSLDEQPYNEQFF.

To note about this clone: An end of the junction does not agree with germline; a read error may underlie this. V usage is TRBV7-9 and J usage is TRBJ2-7, with 8 bases fitting TRBD1. CDR3 size: 12 residues. Germline V gives CDR1 SEHNR, CDR2 FQNEAQ (reference sequence). DNA for the CDR3: TGTTCCAGCACCCCGACAGGGGACGAGCAGTACTTC. Protein sequence: CSSTPTGDEQYF.

This clone showed up just once. V and J are TRBV7-9 and TRBJ1-1; D is possibly TRBD1 (5 bases). Germline assignment: CDR1 SEHNR and CDR2 FQNEAQ (reference sequence). The CDR3 is made up of 15 amino acids. V lost 5 bases and J lost 5, with 18 bases in between. Here the CDR3 reads CASSRTQGGGTEAFF. Written as DNA, the CDR3 is TGTGCCAGCAGCCGCACTCAGGGCGGGGGTACTGAAGCTTTCTTT. Combining the CDR3 with reference TRBV7-9 and TRBJ1-1 gives the whole variable domain DTGVSQNPRHKITKRGQNVTFRCDPISEHNRLYWYRQTLGQGPEFLTYFQNEAQLEKSRLLSDRFSAERPKGSFSTLEIQRTEQGDSAMYLCASSRTQGGGTEAFFGQGTRLTVV.

This sequence joins TRBV19 and TRBJ1-4; the D gene is possibly TRBD1 (6 bases). There are 15 residues in the CDR3. V was cut by 5 bases and J by 1 base, with 11 bases left in between. Per the germline V gene, CDR1 is LNHDA and CDR2 is SQIVND (reference sequence). As DNA, the CDR3 is TGTGCCAGTAGTCCGAGGGGGGGAACTAATGAAAAACTGTTTTTT. Translated, it gives CASSPRGGTNEKLFF.

The chain is built from TRBV18 and TRBJ2-3; tentatively, D is TRBD1 (8 bases). Trimming removed 3 bases at V and 8 bases at J, with 21 bases between. The length of the CDR3 is 16 residues. Per the germline V gene, CDR1 is KGHSH and CDR2 is LQKENI. CDR3 amino acids: CASSPQGQAAGSTQYF. As DNA, the CDR3 is TGTGCCAGCTCACCCCAGGGACAGGCAGCGGGAAGTACGCAGTATTTT.

The V gene is TRBV25-1, the J gene TRBJ1-5; unclear D gene. The CDR3 extends over 13 amino acids. The germline CDR1 and CDR2 sequences are MGHDK and SYGVNS. V lost 3 bases, J lost 7 bases, and 10 bases lay in between. CDR3 protein: CASSDQGGQPQHF. CDR3 nucleotides: TGTGCCAGCAGTGACCAAGGCGGGCAGCCCCAGCATTTT.

This clone was seen only once. The CDR3 nucleotides read TGCGCCAGCAGCCAACCCGGACAGGGAGGGTTTGGCTACACCTTC. Translating gives CASSQPGQGGFGYTF. The rearrangement links TRBV4-1 to TRBJ1-2; TRBD1 aligns across 8 bases. Germline CDR1 MGHRA, CDR2 YSYEKL. J gave up 7 bases and V 2 bases, and 9 bases lay outside the gene matches. The CDR3 loop spans 15 amino acids.

This clone came up a few times. This sequence joins TRBV19 and TRBJ1-1; D is perhaps TRBD1 (5 bases). Trimming took off 2 bases at V and 1 base at J, with 8 bases between the two ends. Germline CDR1 and CDR2: LNHDA and SQIVND (reference sequence). This CDR3 has 14 amino acids. The CDR3 reads CASSITGENTEAFF. DNA for the CDR3: TGTGCCAGTAGTATAACAGGAGAGAACACTGAAGCTTTCTTT. Together with reference TRBV19 and TRBJ1-1, the CDR3 gives the full variable domain: DGGITQSPKYLFRKEGQNVTLSCEQNLNHDAMYWYRQDPGQGLRLIYYSQIVNDFQKGDIAEGYSVSREKKESFPLTVTSAQKNPTAFYLCASSITGENTEAFFGQGTRLTVV.

The V gene is TRBV25-1, the J gene TRBJ1-3; D may be TRBD1 (5 bases). This CDR3 spans 17 amino acids. Germline CDR1 MGHDK, CDR2 SYGVNS. The V end lost 6 bases, the J end lost 3 bases, and 21 bases lay between the germline ends. CDR3 DNA: TGTGCCAGCAGGGATCCCGTGGGGGGACTCTTTGGAAACACCATATATTTT. Its translation: CASRDPVGGLFGNTIYF.

This sequence joins TRBV30 and TRBJ2-1; TRBD2 aligns across 11 bases. This CDR3 contains 15 residues. J gave up 5 bases and V 4 bases, and 7 bases lay outside the gene matches. Germline V gives CDR1 GTSNPN, CDR2 SVGIG (reference sequence). CDR3 residues: CAWNWGTSGNNEQFF. The CDR3 coding sequence is TGTGCCTGGAACTGGGGGACTAGCGGAAACAATGAGCAGTTCTTC.

V is TRBV18 and J is TRBJ2-7; D perhaps matches TRBD1 (6 bases). The ends were cut back, 8 bases at V and 2 bases at J, with 19 bases in the middle. Looked up from germline, CDR1 is KGHSH and CDR2 is LQKENI. This CDR3 is built from 15 residues. DNA of the CDR3: TGTGCCAGCGCGTCACCGGCAGGGGCCACCTACGAGCAGTACTTC. Amino acids: CASASPAGATYEQYF. The complete variable domain, with remaining parts taken from reference TRBV18 and TRBJ2-7, reads NAGVMQNPRHLVRRRGQEARLRCSPMKGHSHVYWYRQLPEEGLKFMVYLQKENIIDESGMPKERFSAEFPKEGPSILRIQQVVRGDSAAYFCASASPAGATYEQYFGPGTRLTVT.

The rearrangement joins TRBV5-1 to TRBJ2-6; tentative D call: TRBD1 (6 bases). Germline V gene lookup returns CDR1 SGHRS and CDR2 YFSETQ. With 4 bases removed from V and 0 bases from J, the gap between germline ends came to 8 bases. This CDR3 comprises 15 residues. The CDR3 DNA sequence: TGCGCCAGCAGCACAGGGAACTCTGGGGCCAACGTCCTGACTTTC. Protein product: CASSTGNSGANVLTF.

This clone was seen only a few times. V and J are TRBV6-5 and TRBJ1-1; TRBD1 aligns across 7 bases. The CDR3 sequence is 14 residues long. Germline V CDR1 and CDR2: MNHEY, SVGAGI. V gave up 8 bases and J gave up 0 bases; unmatched junction bases: 6. CDR3 sequence reads: CASGGQALNTEAFF. The CDR3 DNA reads as TGTGCCAGCGGCGGACAGGCTCTGAACACTGAAGCTTTCTTT.

The chain combines TRBV11-3 with TRBJ1-1; TRBD1 matches at 8 bases. This CDR3 has 15 amino acids. Germline V gene sequence: CDR1 SGHNT, CDR2 YENEEA. Losses at the gene ends were 0 bases for V and 5 bases for J; bases not matched to a gene: 5. The CDR3 is CASSLDAGGRTEAFF. The DNA for the CDR3 is TGTGCCAGCAGCTTAGACGCAGGGGGCCGTACTGAAGCTTTCTTT.

The chain is built from TRBV7-9 and TRBJ1-1; D might be TRBD1 (5 bases). Looked up from germline, CDR1 is SEHNR and CDR2 is FQNEAQ (reference sequence). V was shortened by 5 bases and J by 6 bases, with 22 bases between the two germline ends. The CDR3 consists of 16 residues. The CDR3 nucleotides are TGTGCCAGCAGCATCTTCCTCGGACAACCAAACGCTGAAGCTTTCTTT. It is translated as CASSIFLGQPNAEAFF.

The chain employs TRBV6-6 and TRBJ1-3; D may be TRBD1 (5 bases). Germline V gives CDR1 MNHNY, CDR2 SVGAGI (reference sequence). V was cut by 2 bases and J by 2 bases, with 7 bases left in between. This CDR3 has 14 residues. The CDR3 sequence is CASSYGGAGNTIYF. For the CDR3, the DNA is TGTGCCAGCAGTTACGGGGGGGCTGGAAACACCATATATTTT.

The chain is built from TRBV9 and TRBJ1-1; D is unresolved. Germline V gives CDR1 SGDLS, CDR2 YYNGEE. V shed 0 bases and J shed 1 base, with 10 bases lying between them. The CDR3 runs to 15 residues. The CDR3 here is CASSVGGGSNTEAFF. The CDR3 DNA sequence: TGTGCCAGCAGCGTAGGAGGAGGGTCGAACACTGAAGCTTTCTTT.

The chain links TRBV6-1 to TRBJ2-5; D possibly corresponds to TRBD2 (5 bases). Gene TRBJ2-7 matches the end of the DNA better, so the J call may be wrong. This CDR3 is built from 13 residues. Germline-derived CDR1 and CDR2 are MNHNS and SASEGT. DNA for the CDR3: TGTGCCAGCAGTGGCCGGGGTTACTACGAGCAGTACTTC. Translated, it gives CASSGRGYYEQYF.